These 23 T cell receptor beta chains originate from one sample sequenced in a study of T cell responses to AZD1222 COVID-19 vaccine. The repertoire was sequenced with immunoSEQ multiplex PCR; TCRdb's copy has only in-frame clones and lacks some. The sample has about 130,000 clones; about 93% are singletons. This specimen was peripheral blood, taken on day 0 of AZD1222 vaccination. These TCRs come from an adult in good health.

The chain has TRBV21-1 and TRBJ1-1. TRBV21-1 is a listed pseudogene. This CDR3 has 15 amino acids. In DNA form, the CDR3 reads TGTGCCAGCAGCAAAGATGGAGAGGTCTGGACTGAAGCTTTCTTT. Its protein product is CASSKDGEVWTEAFF.

The chain carries TRBV5-1 and TRBJ1-1; TRBD1 might be the D (5 bases). The germline V and J ends were trimmed by 0 bases and 0 bases, with 15 bases remaining between them. Per the germline V gene, CDR1 is SGHRS and CDR2 is YFSETQ. The CDR3 is 17 amino acids. The CDR3 protein is CASSLGGRVGMNTEAFF. CDR3 coding DNA: TGCGCCAGCAGCTTGGGGGGCCGAGTGGGAATGAACACTGAAGCTTTCTTT.

This clone was detected a few times. The V and J genes are TRBV5-6 and TRBJ2-3; unclear D gene. V was shortened by 0 bases and J by 1 base, with 9 bases between the two germline ends. The CDR3 sequence is 15 residues long. Per the germline V gene, CDR1 is SGHDT and CDR2 is YYEEEE. The DNA of the CDR3 is TGTGCCAGCAGCTTGGGTACCGCCGGCACAGATACGCAGTATTTT. Translated, it gives CASSLGTAGTDTQYF.

This sequence joins TRBV24-1 and TRBJ2-1, with no clear D. V was shortened by 4 bases and J by 9 bases, with 12 bases between the two germline ends. The germline gives CDR1 KGHDR, CDR2 SFDVKD. This CDR3 is built from 13 residues. The chain's CDR3 is CATSDPSRREQFF. The CDR3 nucleotides are TGTGCCACCAGTGACCCCTCTAGGCGTGAGCAGTTCTTC.

The CDR3 DNA is TGTGCCAGCAGCGCCGGGACTAATCAAGAGACCCAGTACTTC. Its translation: CASSAGTNQETQYF. The chain has TRBV5-4 and TRBJ2-5; the match to TRBD2 covers 7 bases. V shed 4 bases and J 2 bases; nucleotides not matched to a gene: 5. CDR3 length: 14 residues. CDR1 and CDR2 (germline): SGHNT, YYREEE (reference sequence).

The V and J genes are TRBV5-1 and TRBJ1-2, with a possible D match to TRBD1 (5 bases). The CDR3 consists of 13 residues. Per germline, CDR1 SGHRS and CDR2 YFSETQ. V lost 4 bases and J 8 bases, leaving 15 bases between the germline ends. CDR3 residues: CASSPGTGEGYTF. Here the CDR3 DNA reads TGCGCCAGCAGCCCAGGGACGGGGGAAGGCTACACCTTC.

This chain links TRBV5-1 with TRBJ1-6; D is unresolved. V dropped 0 bases and J dropped 0 bases, with 7 bases sitting between them. The CDR3 is made up of 16 amino acids. CDR1 and CDR2 from the germline V gene are SGHRS and YFSETQ. CDR3 sequence reads: CASSLAGSSYNSPLHF. CDR3 DNA: TGCGCCAGCAGCTTGGCGGGAAGCTCCTATAATTCACCCCTCCACTTT.

The V gene is TRBV12-3 or TRBV12-4, the J gene TRBJ1-5; a weak D match, TRBD1 (5 bases). CDR3 length: 12 residues. Trimming shortened V by 1 base and J by 13 bases, and 11 bases separated the two germline ends. The CDR3 DNA reads TGTGCCAGCAGTTTAGGGACAAGGGGACAGCATTTT. Translating gives CASSLGTRGQHF.

J is TRBJ2-6 and V is TRBV9; possibly TRBD1 for D (5 bases). Germline values: CDR1 SGDLS, CDR2 YYNGEE. Trimming removed 2 bases at V and 0 bases at J, with 21 bases between. This CDR3 spans 20 amino acids. The CDR3 DNA reads as TGTGCCAGCAGCGTGGGCCTCGACAGACTTAAAACCTCTGGGGCCAACGTCCTGACTTTC. Translating gives CASSVGLDRLKTSGANVLTF.

V usage is TRBV5-1 and J usage is TRBJ1-1; TRBD1 matches at 7 bases. The CDR3 runs 15 residues. The V gene's germline CDR1 is SGHRS and CDR2 YFSETQ. Trimming cost V 2 bases and J 1 base; bases outside gene matches: 5. CDR3 nucleotide sequence: TGCGCCAGCAGCTTTATCCGGGACAGGAACACTGAAGCTTTCTTT. Translation gives CASSFIRDRNTEAFF.

V usage is TRBV5-6 and J usage is TRBJ1-4, with D uncertain. V lost 3 bases to trimming and J lost 8 bases, with 23 bases between them. Germline V lookup: CDR1 SGHDT, CDR2 YYEEEE. This CDR3 is built from 17 residues. The CDR3 here is CASSYGLFHSPLEKLFF. The CDR3 DNA sequence: TGTGCCAGCAGCTACGGGCTATTCCACTCCCCGCTGGAAAAACTGTTTTTT.

The CDR3 loop is CASRGTSGGLSYEQYF. As DNA, the CDR3 is TGTGCCAGCAGGGGGACTAGCGGGGGGCTCTCCTACGAGCAGTACTTC. The V and J genes are TRBV2 and TRBJ2-7; TRBD2 matches at 15 bases. V lost 6 bases to trimming and J lost 0 bases; unmatched junction nucleotides: 3. Per germline, CDR1 SNHLY and CDR2 FYNNEI. The CDR3 runs to 16 residues.

The rearrangement links TRBV6-1 to TRBJ1-1; D might be TRBD1 (6 bases). CDR1 MNHNS and CDR2 SASEGT come from the germline V gene. Trimming shortened V by 1 base and J by 1 base, and 19 bases separated the two germline ends. This CDR3 spans 18 amino acids. Written as DNA, the CDR3 is TGTGCCAGCAGTGAAGAGGGGGGGGTAAGGAGACCGAACACTGAAGCTTTCTTT. This codes for CASSEEGGVRRPNTEAFF.

CDR3 sequence (DNA): TGTGCCAGCAGCTTAGGCGGGGGATCGCGGACTTTTAATGAAAAACTGTTTTTT. Amino acid sequence: CASSLGGGSRTFNEKLFF. This chain connects TRBV7-9 to TRBJ1-4; tentative D call: TRBD1 (5 bases). The CDR3 is 18 amino acids. Germline CDR1 and CDR2: SEHNR and FQNEAQ (reference sequence). V was trimmed by 1 base and J by 4 bases, leaving 19 bases between them.

The V call is TRBV5-6, the J call TRBJ2-2; 10 bases are a match to TRBD1. This CDR3 region has 16 residues. V lost 2 bases to trimming and J lost 1 base; unmatched junction nucleotides: 2. CDR1 and CDR2 from the germline V gene are SGHDT and YYEEEE. CDR3 nucleotides: TGTGCCAGCAGCTTCGGGACAGGGGTGAACACCGGGGAGCTGTTTTTT. Its translation: CASSFGTGVNTGELFF. Complete variable domain (other parts from reference TRBV5-6 and TRBJ2-2): DAGVTQSPTHLIKTRGQQVTLRCSPKSGHDTVSWYQQALGQGPQFIFQYYEEEERQRGNFPDRFSGHQFPNYSSELNVNALLLGDSALYLCASSFGTGVNTGELFFGEGSRLTVL.

The chain recombines TRBV19 with TRBJ2-2; 10 positions agree with TRBD2. The V segment lost 4 bases and the J segment 3 bases; nucleotides outside the gene matches: 23. This CDR3 is 22 amino acids long. Germline V CDR1 and CDR2: LNHDA, SQIVND (reference sequence). The CDR3 sequence is CASSTHLGSGGIVVRHTGELFF. As DNA, the CDR3 is TGTGCCAGTAGTACGCACCTCGGTAGCGGGGGGATAGTCGTTCGGCACACCGGGGAGCTGTTTTTT.

V is TRBV9 and J is TRBJ2-1, with D perhaps matching TRBD2 (6 bases). The ends were cut back, 0 bases at V and 2 bases at J, with 15 bases in the middle. Germline CDR1 SGDLS, CDR2 YYNGEE. The CDR3 totals 17 residues. The CDR3 DNA reads as TGTGCCAGCAGCGTAGATGTTGGGACTGCCACCTACAATGAGCAGTTCTTC. It specifies CASSVDVGTATYNEQFF.

J is TRBJ1-1 and V is TRBV7-2; D gene unclear. CDR1 and CDR2 from the germline V gene are SGHTA and FQGNSA. The CDR3 runs 15 residues. Trimming removed 2 bases from V and 2 bases from J, with 12 bases in between. CDR3 coding DNA: TGTGCCAGCAGCTTAACCCACAGAATAAACACTGAAGCTTTCTTT. This gives the protein CASSLTHRINTEAFF.

The chain is built from TRBV2 and TRBJ2-5; 9 bases map to TRBD2. CDR3 length equals 14 residues. Germline V gives CDR1 SNHLY, CDR2 FYNNEI. J lost 11 bases, V lost 11 bases, and 18 bases had no gene match. DNA of the CDR3: TGTGCCTCTTTAGAGGGCGGGGGGGCGATATCGCAGTACTTC. It translates to CASLEGGGAISQYF. Drawing the rest from reference TRBV2 and TRBJ2-5, the complete variable domain is EPEVTQTPSHQVTQMGQEVILRCVPISNHLYFYWYRQILGQKVEFLVSFYNNEISEKSEIFDDQFSVERPDGSNFTLKIRSTKLEDSAMYFCASLEGGGAISQYFGPGTRLLVL.

The V gene is TRBV19, the J gene TRBJ2-1; perhaps TRBD1 as D (6 bases). V was shortened by 1 base and J by 6 bases, with 19 bases between the two germline ends. The CDR3 is 17 amino acids. Germline V gene data show CDR1 as LNHDA and CDR2 as SQIVND (reference sequence). The CDR3 loop reads CASSIGDRSPSVNEQFF. The CDR3 bases are TGTGCCAGTAGTATAGGAGACAGGTCGCCGTCGGTCAATGAGCAGTTCTTC.

V usage is TRBV2 and J usage is TRBJ1-4; D unresolved. V was shortened by 7 bases and J by 0 bases, with 9 bases between the two germline ends. This CDR3 has 14 amino acids. Looked up from germline, CDR1 is SNHLY and CDR2 is FYNNEI. CDR3 loop: CASNGQATNEKLFF. In DNA form, the CDR3 reads TGTGCCAGCAATGGTCAGGCAACTAATGAAAAACTGTTTTTT.

This chain links TRBV18 with TRBJ1-2, with a weak D call TRBD1 (5 bases). The V gene's germline CDR1 is KGHSH and CDR2 LQKENI. Between the trimmed V and J ends, which lost 3 bases and 5 bases, there was a span of 10 bases. This CDR3 has 13 amino acids. The CDR3: CASSPGTVYGYTF. The CDR3 coding sequence is TGTGCCAGCTCACCCGGGACCGTTTATGGCTACACCTTC.

The rearrangement joins TRBV13 to TRBJ1-1; D may be TRBD1 (6 bases). With 5 bases removed from V and 4 bases from J, the gap between germline ends came to 20 bases. Germline CDR1 reads PRHDT; CDR2 reads FYEKMQ (reference sequence). The CDR3 has 16 amino acids. The CDR3 spells CASSLGASRPGTEAFF. In nucleotides, the CDR3 is TGTGCCAGCAGCCTGGGGGCAAGTAGGCCGGGCACTGAAGCTTTCTTT.